Listed below are T cell receptor beta chains from one sample, sequenced in a study of Graves' ophthalmopathy and Graves' hyperthyroidism. TCRdb re-analysed the multiplex PCR reads in MiXCR, keeping a single row per CDR3 protein. The profile covers fewer than 600,000 distinct CDR3 sequences, with over 13% appearing a single time and 9.5% to 10% taken by the ten largest. Sequencing was performed on blood. These receptors were obtained from a woman in her 30s with Graves' ophthalmopathy. The CDR3 runs from the conserved cysteine through the conserved F or W. A D gene is named only where the DNA matches it firmly. Part of the rows lack a size; the others show once, few, many or a class for expanded clones.

>few|TRBJ1-2|TRBV7-3|TRBD1
CASSAHRGNGYTF
TGTGCCAGCAGCGCCCACAGGGGGAATGGCTACACCTTC
>many|TRBJ2-7|TRBV12-3/TRBV12-4|NA
CASSSLSGTLGYEQYF
TGTGCCAGCAGCTCTCTCTCCGGGACCCTGGGGTACGAGCAGTACTTC
>many|TRBJ2-4|TRBV13|TRBD1
CASSFKRQGARNIQYF
TGTGCCAGCAGCTTCAAAAGACAGGGGGCTAGGAACATTCAGTACTTC
>many|TRBJ1-1|TRBV7-3|NA
CASSLIAGLETEAFF
TGTGCCAGCAGCTTAATCGCGGGCCTTGAGACTGAAGCTTTCTTT
>NA|TRBJ2-7|TRBV4-1|TRBD1
CASSQPRQGYEQYF
TGCGCCAGCAGCCAACCCCGACAGGGCTACGAGCAGTACTTC
>many|TRBJ2-4|TRBV30|NA
CAWSVKGARKNIQYF
TGTGCCTGGAGTGTAAAAGGGGCCCGTAAAAACATTCAGTACTTC
>few|TRBJ1-2|TRBV7-9|NA
CASSPRDGVGYTF
TGTGCCAGCAGCCCACGGGACGGCGTTGGCTACACCTTC
>many|TRBJ2-4|TRBV7-9|NA
CASSLEGIQYF
TGTGCCAGCAGCTTAGAAGGCATTCAGTACTTC
>many|TRBJ1-2|TRBV6-1|TRBD1
CASSKGTGANYGYTF
TGTGCCAGCAGCAAAGGGACAGGGGCTAACTATGGCTACACCTTC
>NA|TRBJ2-5|TRBV6-4|TRBD1
CASSDYETGGAETQYF
TGTGCCAGCAGTGACTACGAGACAGGGGGCGCGGAGACCCAGTACTTC
>few|TRBJ2-2|TRBV12-5|NA
CASGLVGGAPNTGELFF
TGTGCTAGTGGTTTGGTAGGGGGGGCGCCTAACACCGGGGAGCTGTTTTTT
>many|TRBJ1-5|TRBV6-1|NA
CASTRQNQPQHF
TGTGCCAGCACGAGGCAGAATCAGCCCCAGCATTTT
>NA|TRBJ1-2|TRBV9|TRBD1
CASSLDRDGGYTF
TGTGCCAGCAGCTTGGACAGGGATGGCGGCTACACCTTC
>many|TRBJ2-7|TRBV10-3|TRBD2
CAITSEGTSSSEQYF
TGTGCCATCACCTCAGAGGGGACTAGCTCGTCCGAGCAGTACTTC
>many|TRBJ2-7|TRBV7-2|NA
CASSSDSLYEQYF
TGTGCCAGCAGCTCGGACAGTCTCTACGAGCAGTACTTC
>many|TRBJ2-4|TRBV18|TRBD1
CASSPVGQTKNIQYF
TGTGCCAGCTCACCCGTGGGACAGACAAAAAACATTCAGTACTTC
>many|TRBJ2-7|TRBV20-1|NA
CSASRQTSEQYF
TGCAGTGCTAGCCGGCAGACCAGCGAGCAGTACTTC
>many|TRBJ1-1|TRBV19|NA
CASSIGGGRGISEAFF
TGTGCCAGTAGTATAGGGGGGGGCAGAGGGATATCTGAAGCTTTCTTT
>many|TRBJ1-1|TRBV20-1|NA
CSARDPRKTEAFF
TGCAGTGCTAGAGATCCCAGAAAGACTGAAGCTTTCTTT
>many|TRBJ1-1|TRBV5-1|TRBD1
CASSLDRGRSAFF
TGCGCCAGCAGCTTAGACAGGGGGCGTTCTGCTTTCTTT
>many|TRBJ2-5|TRBV3-1|NA
CASSQREERSETQYF
TGTGCCAGCAGCCAACGGGAAGAACGCTCAGAGACCCAGTACTTC
>many|TRBJ1-2|TRBV27|NA
CASSLAGIYGYTF
TGTGCCAGCAGTTTAGCAGGAATCTATGGCTACACCTTC
>many|TRBJ1-1|TRBV6-2/TRBV6-3|NA
CASSNRDDGTEAFF
TGTGCCAGCAGTAACAGGGATGATGGCACTGAAGCTTTCTTT
>NA|TRBJ2-5|TRBV6-2/TRBV6-3|TRBD1
CASSYSRQGARETQYF
TGTGCCAGCAGTTACTCGAGACAGGGGGCGCGGGAGACCCAGTACTTC
>medium-sized|TRBJ1-2|TRBV28|NA
CASSRGTGYGYTF
TGTGCCAGCAGTAGAGGGACCGGCTATGGCTACACCTTC
>many|TRBJ2-7|TRBV6-2/TRBV6-3|TRBD1
CASSYSPGGDEQYF
TGTGCCAGCAGTTACTCTCCAGGGGGCGACGAGCAGTACTTC
>many|TRBJ1-2|TRBV7-6|NA
CASSLATTGPYGYTF
TGTGCCAGCAGCTTAGCGACGACAGGACCCTATGGCTACACCTTC
>few|TRBJ1-6|TRBV7-2|NA
CASSLGVNSPLHF
TGTGCCAGCAGCTTAGGGGTAAATTCACCCCTCCACTTT
>many|TRBJ2-7|TRBV4-2|TRBD2
CASSQGSSGTYEQYF
TGTGCCAGCAGCCAAGGGTCTAGCGGGACGTACGAGCAGTACTTC
>many|TRBJ1-3|TRBV25-1|NA
CASSDPGDTIYF
TGTGCCAGCAGTGACCCGGGAGACACCATATATTTT
>many|TRBJ2-7|TRBV6-5|NA
CASTRGYEQYF
TGTGCCAGCACCAGGGGTTACGAGCAGTACTTC
>many|TRBJ2-5|TRBV6-5|NA
CASSSRGLRTQYF
TGTGCCAGCAGTTCCCGCGGGTTGAGGACCCAGTACTTC
>many|TRBJ1-1|TRBV6-5|NA
CASSYGGANTEAFF
TGTGCCAGCAGTTACGGGGGGGCGAACACTGAAGCTTTCTTT
>many|TRBJ1-2|TRBV19|NA
CAGKGEGGYTF
TGTGCCGGAAAAGGTGAGGGAGGCTACACCTTC
>many|TRBJ1-2|TRBV6-5|NA
CASSYSPNYGYTF
TGTGCCAGCAGTTACAGTCCGAACTATGGCTACACCTTC
>few|TRBJ2-7|TRBV7-8|NA
CASSLAVTPTYEQYF
TGTGCCAGCAGCTTAGCGGTGACTCCAACCTACGAGCAGTACTTC
>NA|TRBJ2-2|TRBV3-1|NA
CASRPPGDGATGELFF
TGTGCCAGCAGACCCCCGGGGGACGGGGCCACCGGGGAGCTGTTTTTT
>many|TRBJ1-2|TRBV2|NA
CASSDMGGNFSGYTF
TGTGCCAGCAGTGACATGGGGGGCAATTTTTCCGGCTACACCTTC
>NA|TRBJ2-7|TRBV6-2/TRBV6-3|NA
CASSNPRRGKPGRVYEQYF
TGTGCCAGCAGCAATCCCCGCCGAGGGAAACCGGGTCGAGTCTACGAGCAGTACTTC
>many|TRBJ2-5|TRBV2|TRBD2
CASNSGGPQETQYF
TGTGCCAGCAACAGCGGGGGCCCCCAAGAGACCCAGTACTTC
>few|TRBJ2-7|TRBV5-5|NA
CASSWVGEQYF
TGTGCCAGCAGCTGGGTTGGCGAGCAGTACTTC
>few|TRBJ1-5|TRBV19|TRBD1
CASSIATGGNQPQHF
TGTGCCAGTAGTATCGCGACAGGGGGGAATCAGCCCCAGCATTTT
>many|TRBJ1-1|TRBV15|NA
CATSEWRGSVTEAFF
TGTGCCACCAGCGAGTGGAGGGGGTCTGTGACTGAAGCTTTCTTT
>NA|TRBJ2-4|TRBV28|TRBD2
CASSFSTPGTNKNIQYF
TGTGCCAGCAGTTTTTCCACCCCCGGGACTAACAAAAACATTCAGTACTTC